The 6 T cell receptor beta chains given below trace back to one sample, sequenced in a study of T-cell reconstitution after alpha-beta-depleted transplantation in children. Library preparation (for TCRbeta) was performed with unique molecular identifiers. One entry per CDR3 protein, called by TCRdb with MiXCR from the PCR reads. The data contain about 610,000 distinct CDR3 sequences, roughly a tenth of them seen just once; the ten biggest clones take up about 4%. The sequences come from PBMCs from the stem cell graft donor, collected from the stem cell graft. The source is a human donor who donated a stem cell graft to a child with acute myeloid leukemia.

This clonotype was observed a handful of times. The CDR3 region has the DNA TGTGCCAGCAGCGTCGCCTCGACTAGCGGGTCTACTTGGTCCTACAATGAGCAGTTCTTC. It translates to CASSVASTSGSTWSYNEQFF. The V gene is TRBV9, the J gene TRBJ2-1; 10 bases are shared with TRBD2. The CDR3 consists of 20 residues. V gave up 2 bases and J gave up 1 base; unmatched junction bases: 15. Germline V gene lookup returns CDR1 SGDLS and CDR2 YYNGEE.

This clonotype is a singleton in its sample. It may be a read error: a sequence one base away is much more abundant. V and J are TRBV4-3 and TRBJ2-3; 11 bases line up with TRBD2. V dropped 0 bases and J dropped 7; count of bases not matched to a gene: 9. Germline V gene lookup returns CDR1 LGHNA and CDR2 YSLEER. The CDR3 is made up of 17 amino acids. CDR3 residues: CASSQEGTSGRANTQYF. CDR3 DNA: TGCGCCAGCAGCCAAGAGGGGACTAGCGGTCGCGCAAATACGCAGTATTTT.

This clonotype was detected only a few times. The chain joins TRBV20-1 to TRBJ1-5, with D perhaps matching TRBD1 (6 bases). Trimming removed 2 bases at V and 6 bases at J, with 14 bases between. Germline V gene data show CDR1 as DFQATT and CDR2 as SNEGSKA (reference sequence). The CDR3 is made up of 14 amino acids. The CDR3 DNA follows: TGCAGTGCTAGATCAGGGGAGGGAGGTCAGCCCCAGCATTTT. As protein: CSARSGEGGQPQHF.

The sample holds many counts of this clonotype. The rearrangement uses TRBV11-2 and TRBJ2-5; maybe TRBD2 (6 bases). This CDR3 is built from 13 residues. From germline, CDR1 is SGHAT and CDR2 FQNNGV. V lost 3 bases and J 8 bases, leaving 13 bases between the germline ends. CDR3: CASSLFRDFTQYF. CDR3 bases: TGTGCCAGCAGCTTGTTTCGGGACTTTACCCAGTACTTC. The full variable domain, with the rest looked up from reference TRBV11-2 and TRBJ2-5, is EAGVAQSPRYKIIEKRQSVAFWCNPISGHATLYWYQQILGQGPKLLIQFQNNGVVDDSQLPKDRFSAERLKGVDSTLKIQPAKLEDSAVYLCASSLFRDFTQYFGPGTRLLVL.

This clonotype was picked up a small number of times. The CDR3 DNA sequence: TGTGCCAGCCTTGATAGGGCTCGCAATCAGCCCCAGCATTTT. Amino acid sequence: CASLDRARNQPQHF. The chain has TRBV6-1 and TRBJ1-5; D remains unclear. This CDR3 is built from 14 residues. V lost 8 bases and J lost 2, with 13 bases in between. From germline, CDR1 is MNHNS and CDR2 SASEGT.

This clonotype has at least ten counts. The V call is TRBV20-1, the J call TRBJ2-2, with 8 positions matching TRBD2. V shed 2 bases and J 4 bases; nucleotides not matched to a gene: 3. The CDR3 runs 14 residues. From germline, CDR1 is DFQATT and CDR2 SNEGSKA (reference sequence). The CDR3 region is CSARRLAGTGELFF. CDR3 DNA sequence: TGCAGTGCTAGACGTCTAGCGGGCACCGGGGAGCTGTTTTTT.